These T cell receptor beta chains were read from a single sample in a study of shared clonotypes between healthy human individuals. Assay used: immunoSEQ multiplex PCR; TCRdb lists only in-frame clones, some missing. The profile shows approximately 500,000 clones, about 84% of them singletons. The sample was PBMCs. Every receptor here comes from a woman aged 40 to 49 in good health. Some clones in this sample may be carry-over from other donors' samples. Each CDR3 is given with its conserved first and last residue. Fields, in order: CDR3 protein, CDR3 DNA, D gene, J gene, V gene, clone size. The D gene is left open where the match is weak. Clone size is not always given. Where it is, it says once, few, many or a class for expanded clones.

CASMGRANYNEQFF,TGCGCCAGCATGGGGAGGGCCAACTACAATGAGCAGTTCTTC,TRBD2,TRBJ2-1,TRBV4-1,.
CAISESEPGEQFF,TGTGCCATCAGTGAGTCTGAGCCGGGTGAGCAGTTCTTC,.,TRBJ2-1,TRBV10-3,few
CASSRGSTDTQYF,TGTGCCAGCAGCAGGGGGAGCACAGATACGCAGTATTTT,.,TRBJ2-3,TRBV7-9,.
CASSQSPYRTARKTYEQYF,TGCGCCAGCAGTCAATCTCCTTATCGAACAGCACGTAAAACCTACGAGCAGTACTTC,.,TRBJ2-7,TRBV23-1,once
CSVKGTSGSNEQFF,TGCAGCGTTAAAGGGACTAGCGGGAGCAATGAGCAGTTCTTC,TRBD2,TRBJ2-1,TRBV29-1,.
CASRGTSESTDTQYF,TGCGCCAGCAGGGGGACTAGCGAAAGCACAGATACGCAGTATTTT,TRBD2,TRBJ2-3,TRBV10-2,.
CASSPNTGTEETQYF,TGTGCCAGCTCACCGAACACCGGGACAGAAGAGACCCAGTACTTC,TRBD1,TRBJ2-5,TRBV18,.
CASTLTSGMNTEAFF,TGTGCCAGCACCTTAACTTCAGGGATGAACACTGAAGCTTTCTTT,.,TRBJ1-1,TRBV5-6,.
CASSLARGRDQEQFF,TGCGCCAGCAGCTTGGCACGCGGGAGGGACCAGGAGCAGTTCTTC,TRBD2,TRBJ2-1,TRBV5-1,.
CASSMLVRQTQYF,TGTGCCAGTAGTATGCTTGTGAGACAGACCCAGTACTTC,.,TRBJ2-5,TRBV19,once
CASSLRDWRNYYNEQFF,TGTGCCAGCAGCTTAAGGGATTGGAGGAATTACTACAATGAGCAGTTCTTC,.,TRBJ2-1,TRBV11-2,.
CASSLSSGGNEQFF,TGTGCCAGCAGCTTGTCGTCTGGAGGCAATGAGCAGTTCTTC,.,TRBJ2-1,TRBV5-4,.
CASSYRGHHEQYF,TGTGCCAGCAGCTACAGGGGTCACCACGAGCAGTACTTC,TRBD1,TRBJ2-7,TRBV5-6,.
CASSSPPGGEGRLYEQYF,TGTGCCAGCAGTTCCCCGCCCGGCGGAGAGGGGAGGTTATACGAGCAGTACTTC,.,TRBJ2-7,TRBV28,few
CASSEDMIRAHYEQYF,TGTGCCAGCAGTGAAGATATGATTCGAGCCCACTACGAGCAGTACTTC,.,TRBJ2-7,TRBV2,.
CARSFRGQGNEVQETQYF,TGTGCCAGAAGCTTTAGGGGACAGGGGAATGAGGTCCAAGAGACCCAGTACTTC,TRBD1,TRBJ2-5,TRBV5-3,.